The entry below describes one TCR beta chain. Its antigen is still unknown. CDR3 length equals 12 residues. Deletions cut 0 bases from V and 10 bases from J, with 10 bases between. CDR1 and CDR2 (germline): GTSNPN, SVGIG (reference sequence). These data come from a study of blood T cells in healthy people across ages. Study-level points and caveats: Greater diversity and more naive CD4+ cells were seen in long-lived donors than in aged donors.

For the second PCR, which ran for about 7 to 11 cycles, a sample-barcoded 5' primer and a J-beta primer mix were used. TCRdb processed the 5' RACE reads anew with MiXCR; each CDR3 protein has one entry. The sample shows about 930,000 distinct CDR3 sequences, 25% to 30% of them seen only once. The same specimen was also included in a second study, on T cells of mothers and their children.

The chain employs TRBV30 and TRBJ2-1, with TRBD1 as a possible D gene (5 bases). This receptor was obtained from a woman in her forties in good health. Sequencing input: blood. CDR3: CAWSVGAREQFF. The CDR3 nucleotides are TGTGCCTGGAGTGTAGGGGCCCGAGAGCAGTTCTTC.